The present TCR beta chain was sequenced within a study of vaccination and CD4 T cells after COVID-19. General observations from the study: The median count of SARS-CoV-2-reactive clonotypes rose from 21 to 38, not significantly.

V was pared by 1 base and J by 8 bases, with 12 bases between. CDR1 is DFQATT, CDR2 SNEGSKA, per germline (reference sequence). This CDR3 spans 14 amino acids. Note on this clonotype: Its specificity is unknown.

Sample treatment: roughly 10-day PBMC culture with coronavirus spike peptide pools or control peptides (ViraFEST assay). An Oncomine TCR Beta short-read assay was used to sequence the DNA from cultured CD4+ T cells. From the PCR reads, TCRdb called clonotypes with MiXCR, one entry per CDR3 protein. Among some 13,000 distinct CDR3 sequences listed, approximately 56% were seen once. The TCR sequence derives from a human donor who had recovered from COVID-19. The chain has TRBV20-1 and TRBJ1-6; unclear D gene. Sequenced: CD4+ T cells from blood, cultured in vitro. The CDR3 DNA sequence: TGCAGTGCTAGAGGGCGGCCGCTTTATTCACCCCTCCACTTT. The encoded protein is CSARGRPLYSPLHF.